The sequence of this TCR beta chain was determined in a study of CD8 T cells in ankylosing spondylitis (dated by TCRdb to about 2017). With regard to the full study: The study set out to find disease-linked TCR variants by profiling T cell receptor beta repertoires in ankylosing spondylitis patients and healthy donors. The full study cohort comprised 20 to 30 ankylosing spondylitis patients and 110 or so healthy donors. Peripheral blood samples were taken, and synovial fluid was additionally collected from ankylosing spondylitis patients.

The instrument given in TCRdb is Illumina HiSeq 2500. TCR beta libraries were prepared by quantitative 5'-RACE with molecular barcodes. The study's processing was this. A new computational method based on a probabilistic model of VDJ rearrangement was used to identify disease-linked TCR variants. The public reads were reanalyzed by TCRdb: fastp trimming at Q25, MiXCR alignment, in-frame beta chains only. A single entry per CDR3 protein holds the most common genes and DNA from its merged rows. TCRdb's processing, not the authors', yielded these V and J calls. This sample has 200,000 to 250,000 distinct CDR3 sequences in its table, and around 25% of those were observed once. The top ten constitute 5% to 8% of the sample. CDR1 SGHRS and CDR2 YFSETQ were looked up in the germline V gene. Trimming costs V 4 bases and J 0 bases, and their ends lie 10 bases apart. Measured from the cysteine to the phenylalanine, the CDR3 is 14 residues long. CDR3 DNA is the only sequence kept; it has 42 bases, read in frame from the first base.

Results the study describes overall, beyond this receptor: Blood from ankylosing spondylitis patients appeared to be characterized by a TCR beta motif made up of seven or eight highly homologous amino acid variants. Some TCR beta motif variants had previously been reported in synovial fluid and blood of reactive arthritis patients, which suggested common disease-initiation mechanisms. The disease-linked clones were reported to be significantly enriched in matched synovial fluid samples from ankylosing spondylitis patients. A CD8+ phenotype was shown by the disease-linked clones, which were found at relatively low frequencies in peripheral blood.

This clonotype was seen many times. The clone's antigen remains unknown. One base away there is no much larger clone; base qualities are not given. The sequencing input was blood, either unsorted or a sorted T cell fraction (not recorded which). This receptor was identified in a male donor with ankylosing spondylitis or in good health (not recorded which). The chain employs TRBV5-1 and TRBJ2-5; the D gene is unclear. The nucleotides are TGCGCCAGCAGCGTTGGACGGAACCAAGAGACCCAGTACTTC. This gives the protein CASSVGRNQETQYF.